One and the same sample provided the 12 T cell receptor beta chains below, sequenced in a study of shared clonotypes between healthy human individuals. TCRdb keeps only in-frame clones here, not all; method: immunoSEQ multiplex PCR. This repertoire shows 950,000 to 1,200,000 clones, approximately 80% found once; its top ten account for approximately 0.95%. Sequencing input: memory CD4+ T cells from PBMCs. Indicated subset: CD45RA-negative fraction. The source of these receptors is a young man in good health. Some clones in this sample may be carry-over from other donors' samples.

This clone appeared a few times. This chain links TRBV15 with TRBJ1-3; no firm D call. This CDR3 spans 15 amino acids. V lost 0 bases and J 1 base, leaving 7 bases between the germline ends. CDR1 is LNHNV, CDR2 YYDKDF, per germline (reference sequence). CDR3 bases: TGTGCCACCAGCAGAGATGGAGGTTCTGGAAACACCATATATTTT. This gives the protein CATSRDGGSGNTIYF.

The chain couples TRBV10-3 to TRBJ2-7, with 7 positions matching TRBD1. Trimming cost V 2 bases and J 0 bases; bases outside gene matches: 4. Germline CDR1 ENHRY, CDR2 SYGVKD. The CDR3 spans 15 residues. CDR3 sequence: CAISETGVVSYEQYF. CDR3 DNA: TGTGCCATCAGTGAGACAGGGGTGGTCTCCTACGAGCAGTACTTC.

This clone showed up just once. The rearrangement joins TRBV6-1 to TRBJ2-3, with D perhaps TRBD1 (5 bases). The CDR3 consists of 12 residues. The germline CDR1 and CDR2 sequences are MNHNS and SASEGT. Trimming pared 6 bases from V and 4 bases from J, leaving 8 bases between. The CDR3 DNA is TGTGCCAGCAGCCCAGGGTCAGATACGCAGTATTTT. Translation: CASSPGSDTQYF.

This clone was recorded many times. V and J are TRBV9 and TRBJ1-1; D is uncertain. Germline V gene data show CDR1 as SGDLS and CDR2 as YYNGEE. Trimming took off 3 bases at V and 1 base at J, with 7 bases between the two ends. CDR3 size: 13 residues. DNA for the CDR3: TGTGCCAGCAGCGCCTCTAAGAACACTGAAGCTTTCTTT. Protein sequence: CASSASKNTEAFF.

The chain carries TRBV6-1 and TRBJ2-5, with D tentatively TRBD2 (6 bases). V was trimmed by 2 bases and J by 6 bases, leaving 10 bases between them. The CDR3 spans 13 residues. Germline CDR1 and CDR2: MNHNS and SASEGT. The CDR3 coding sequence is TGTGCCAGCAGTGAACTAGCGACACAGACCCAGTACTTC. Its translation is CASSELATQTQYF.

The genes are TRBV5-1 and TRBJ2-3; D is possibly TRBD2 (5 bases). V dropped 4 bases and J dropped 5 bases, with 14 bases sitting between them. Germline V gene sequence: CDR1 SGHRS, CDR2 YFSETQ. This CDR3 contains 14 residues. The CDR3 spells CASSIGETRDTQYF. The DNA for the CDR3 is TGCGCCAGCAGCATCGGGGAGACGAGAGATACGCAGTATTTT.

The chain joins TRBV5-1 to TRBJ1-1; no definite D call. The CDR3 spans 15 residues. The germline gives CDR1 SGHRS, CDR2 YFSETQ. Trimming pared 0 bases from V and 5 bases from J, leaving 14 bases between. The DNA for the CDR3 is TGCGCCAGCAGCTTGGCGGGCCAGGTTGGGACTGAAGCTTTCTTT. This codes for CASSLAGQVGTEAFF. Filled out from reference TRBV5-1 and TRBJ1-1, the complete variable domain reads KAGVTQTPRYLIKTRGQQVTLSCSPISGHRSVSWYQQTPGQGLQFLFEYFSETQRNKGNFPGRFSGRQFSNSRSEMNVSTLELGDSALYLCASSLAGQVGTEAFFGQGTRLTVV.

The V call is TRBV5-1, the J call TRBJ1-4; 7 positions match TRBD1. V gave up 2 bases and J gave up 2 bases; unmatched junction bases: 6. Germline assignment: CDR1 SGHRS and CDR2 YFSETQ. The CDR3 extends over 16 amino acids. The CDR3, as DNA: TGCGCCAGCAGCTTACTACAGGGGCCGACTAATGAAAAACTGTTTTTT. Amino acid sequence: CASSLLQGPTNEKLFF.

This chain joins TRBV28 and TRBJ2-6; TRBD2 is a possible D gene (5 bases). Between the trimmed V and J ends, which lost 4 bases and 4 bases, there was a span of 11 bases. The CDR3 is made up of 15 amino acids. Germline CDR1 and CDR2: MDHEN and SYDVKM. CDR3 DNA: TGTGCCAGCAGTTCTAGGACTTCGGGGGCCAACGTCCTGACTTTC. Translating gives CASSSRTSGANVLTF.

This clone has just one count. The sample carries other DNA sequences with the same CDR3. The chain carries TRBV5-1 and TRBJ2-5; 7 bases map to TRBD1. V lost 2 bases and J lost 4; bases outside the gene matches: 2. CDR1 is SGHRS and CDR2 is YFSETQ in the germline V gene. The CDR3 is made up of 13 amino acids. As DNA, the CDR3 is TGCGCCAGCAGCTTACAGGGGAGAGAGACCCAGTACTTC. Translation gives CASSLQGRETQYF.

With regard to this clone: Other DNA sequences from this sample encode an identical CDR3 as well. Written as DNA, the CDR3 is TGCGCCAGCAGCTTGCAGGGGGACTATGGCTACACCTTC. This gives the protein CASSLQGDYGYTF. This rearrangement joins TRBV5-1 to TRBJ1-2; TRBD1 matches at 7 bases. The trim removed 1 base at V and 3 bases at J, leaving 0 bases unmatched. Looked up from germline, CDR1 is SGHRS and CDR2 is YFSETQ. CDR3 length: 13 amino acids.

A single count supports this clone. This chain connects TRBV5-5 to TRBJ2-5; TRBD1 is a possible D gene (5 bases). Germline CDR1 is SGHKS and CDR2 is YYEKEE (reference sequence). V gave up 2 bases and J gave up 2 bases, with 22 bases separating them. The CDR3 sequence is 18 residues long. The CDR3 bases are TGTGCCAGCAGCTTCAGGGCCCAAGCCGCCCCCAGACAAGAGACCCAGTACTTC. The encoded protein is CASSFRAQAAPRQETQYF.